The next 20 T cell receptor beta chains were all read from a single sample in a study of blood T cells in healthy people across ages. Alongside a J-beta primer mix, a sample-barcoded 5' primer served in a second PCR lasting roughly 6 to 11 cycles. TCRdb used MiXCR to reprocess the 5' RACE reads, holding one entry per CDR3 protein. The sample shows hundreds of thousands of distinct CDR3 sequences, 43% of them seen only once. The sequencing sample was made of blood. These receptors all stem from a woman aged 60-70 years in good health.

This clonotype was detected only a few times. The CDR3 sequence: CSARPTANSPLHF. The DNA for the CDR3 is TGCAGTGCTAGACCTACGGCTAATTCACCCCTCCACTTT. The genes are TRBV20-1 and TRBJ1-6; D ambiguous. Germline-derived CDR1 and CDR2 are DFQATT and SNEGSKA (reference sequence). Trimming took off 2 bases at V and 6 bases at J, with 8 bases between the two ends. CDR3 length equals 13 residues.

As to this clonotype: A much bigger clone sits one base away, suggesting this may be a read error. The chain links TRBV27 to TRBJ2-4; TRBD1 agrees at 7 bases. The J call may not be correct, given that the DNA end is closer to TRBJ2-7. CDR1 is MNHEY, CDR2 SMNVEV, per germline (reference sequence). The CDR3 length is 16 residues. As DNA, the CDR3 is TGTGCCAGCAGTCACATAACCGGGACAGCGAGCTGCGAGCAGTACTTC. Protein product: CASSHITGTASCEQYF.

Only one count was recorded for this clonotype. The chain combines TRBV5-1 with TRBJ1-4; D gene ambiguous. CDR1 SGHRS and CDR2 YFSETQ come from the germline V gene. V lost 0 bases to trimming and J lost 7 bases, with 13 bases between them. CDR3 size: 15 residues. The CDR3 loop is CASSLEAQAGEKLFF. The CDR3 nucleotides read TGCGCCAGCAGCTTGGAGGCCCAGGCCGGTGAAAAACTGTTTTTT.

This clonotype has a handful of counts. The chain uses TRBV24-1 and TRBJ2-5, with 8 nucleotides matching TRBD2. Germline lookup yields CDR1 KGHDR and CDR2 SFDVKD. Germline trimming cut 1 base from V and 5 bases from J; bases unmatched to any gene: 5. CDR3 length: 15 residues. Here the CDR3 DNA reads TGTGCCACCAGTGATTTAGGCGGGAGGAGGGAGACCCAGTACTTC. Its protein product is CATSDLGGRRETQYF.

This clonotype occurred a few times. The chain combines TRBV7-9 with TRBJ2-5; 10 bases fit TRBD1. The length of the CDR3 is 15 residues. Germline V gene data show CDR1 as SEHNR and CDR2 as FQNEAQ (reference sequence). Germline trimming cut 5 bases from V and 5 bases from J; bases unmatched to any gene: 8. CDR3 protein: CASSIGTGDLETQYF. The CDR3 bases are TGTGCCAGCAGCATCGGGACAGGGGATCTGGAGACCCAGTACTTC.

This clonotype was detected ten times or more. The chain recombines TRBV7-2 with TRBJ2-5; possibly TRBD1 for D (6 bases). Germline-derived CDR1 and CDR2 are SGHTA and FQGNSA. The CDR3 has 15 residues. V was trimmed by 1 base and J by 5 bases, leaving 14 bases between them. CDR3 nucleotide sequence: TGTGCCAGCAGCTTAGATTGGGGGCTCGGGGAGACCCAGTACTTC. Amino acid sequence: CASSLDWGLGETQYF. Drawing the rest from reference TRBV7-2 and TRBJ2-5, the complete variable domain is GAGVSQSPSNKVTEKGKDVELRCDPISGHTALYWYRQSLGQGLEFLIYFQGNSAPDKSGLPSDRFSAERTGGSVSTLTIQRTQQEDSAVYLCASSLDWGLGETQYFGPGTRLLVL.

The chain has TRBV20-1 and TRBJ1-6, with 7 bases lining up with TRBD1. Germline V gene lookup returns CDR1 DFQATT and CDR2 SNEGSKA (reference sequence). The CDR3 contains 16 residues. Trimming cost V 3 bases and J 8 bases; bases outside gene matches: 13. For the CDR3, the DNA is TGCAGTGCTAGCCCTTCTCAGGGGGGCTTATATTCACCCCTCCACTTT. It codes for CSASPSQGGLYSPLHF.

The J gene is TRBJ1-6, the V gene TRBV7-2; TRBD1 aligns across 7 bases. Germline values: CDR1 SGHTA, CDR2 FQGNSA. CDR3 length equals 15 residues. The V segment lost 5 bases and the J segment 10 bases; nucleotides outside the gene matches: 11. In DNA form, the CDR3 reads TGTGCCAGCAGCAGGGACAGCCTAGGGGGGTCACCCCTCCACTTT. Encoded protein: CASSRDSLGGSPLHF.

This clonotype was picked up many times. This chain joins TRBV20-1 and TRBJ1-4; D remains ambiguous. The CDR3 is 13 amino acids. Germline CDR1 reads DFQATT; CDR2 reads SNEGSKA (reference sequence). Trimming cost V 1 base and J 8 bases, with 11 bases left between them. CDR3 sequence (DNA): TGCAGTGCTAGAGTTGGAGTAGACGAAAAACTGTTTTTT. Its translation is CSARVGVDEKLFF.

This chain joins TRBV14 and TRBJ1-2; D may be TRBD1 (5 bases). Germline values: CDR1 SGHDN, CDR2 FVKESK. The V end lost 2 bases, the J end lost 6 bases, and 16 bases lay between the germline ends. The CDR3 contains 15 residues. Here the CDR3 DNA reads TGTGCCAGCAGCCAAACTGGCAGGGTTGGGGATGGCTACACCTTC. As protein: CASSQTGRVGDGYTF.

The V gene is TRBV19, the J gene TRBJ1-1; tentatively, D is TRBD1 (5 bases). CDR3 size: 13 residues. Germline lookup yields CDR1 LNHDA and CDR2 SQIVND (reference sequence). The V gene lost 1 base and the J gene lost 7 bases, with 10 bases spanning the gap. The CDR3 region has the DNA TGTGCCAGTAGTATAGCCCCCGACAGTGAAGCTTTCTTT. Its protein product is CASSIAPDSEAFF.

The chain carries TRBV6-2 or TRBV6-3 and TRBJ2-7, with TRBD2 matching 7 bases. The CDR3 has 15 residues. Germline values: CDR1 MNHEY, CDR2 SVGEGT. Trimming at V came to 2 bases and at J to 0 bases, leaving 4 bases not matched to a gene. The CDR3 loop reads CASSYPRDYSYEQYF. In DNA, the CDR3 is TGTGCCAGCAGTTACCCCCGGGACTACTCCTACGAGCAGTACTTC.

This chain uses TRBV20-1 with TRBJ2-7; D is possibly TRBD2 (6 bases). The CDR3 is 13 amino acids. Germline CDR1 is DFQATT and CDR2 is SNEGSKA (reference sequence). V was cut by 6 bases and J by 5 bases, with 17 bases left in between. CDR3 sequence reads: CSANRDSPNEQYF. For the CDR3, the DNA is TGCAGTGCAAACCGGGACTCCCCGAACGAGCAGTACTTC.

CDR3 region: CASSFGPGTNTEAFF. The CDR3 nucleotides read TGCGCCAGCAGCTTCGGCCCGGGGACGAACACTGAAGCTTTCTTT. The chain is built from TRBV5-1 and TRBJ1-1, with D perhaps matching TRBD1 (5 bases). V shed 2 bases and J shed 1 base, with 12 bases lying between them. CDR1 and CDR2 from the germline V gene are SGHRS and YFSETQ. This CDR3 comprises 15 residues. The full variable domain, its missing parts supplied by reference TRBV5-1 and TRBJ1-1, is KAGVTQTPRYLIKTRGQQVTLSCSPISGHRSVSWYQQTPGQGLQFLFEYFSETQRNKGNFPGRFSGRQFSNSRSEMNVSTLELGDSALYLCASSFGPGTNTEAFFGQGTRLTVV.

This clonotype was seen a handful of times. The chain uses TRBV5-1 and TRBJ1-1; D gene unclear. The CDR3 totals 13 residues. Germline V gene lookup returns CDR1 SGHRS and CDR2 YFSETQ. Trimming pared 0 bases from V and 5 bases from J, leaving 8 bases between. The CDR3 coding sequence is TGCGCCAGCAGCTTGGGGGCCGGGACTGAAGCTTTCTTT. This gives the protein CASSLGAGTEAFF.

The rearrangement links TRBV4-3 to TRBJ2-3; 9 bases align to TRBD2. Per the germline V gene, CDR1 is LGHNA and CDR2 is YSLEER. The CDR3 has 20 residues. The V segment lost 1 base and the J segment 4 bases; nucleotides outside the gene matches: 18. The DNA for the CDR3 is TGCGCCAGCAGCCAAGTTCCAATGGGGGTAGCGGGAGTTAACGCAGATACGCAGTATTTT. Amino acids: CASSQVPMGVAGVNADTQYF.

The chain joins TRBV7-9 to TRBJ2-1; 8 bases align to TRBD1. CDR1 is SEHNR and CDR2 is FQNEAQ in the germline V gene (reference sequence). This CDR3 contains 13 residues. Trimming took 1 base from V and 9 from J; bases not matched to a gene: 2. The CDR3 bases are TGTGCCAGCAGCTTAGACGACAGGGGTGAGCAGTTCTTC. It yields the protein CASSLDDRGEQFF.

This clonotype was counted at least ten times. This rearrangement joins TRBV4-3 to TRBJ2-1, with unresolved D. The CDR3 is 14 amino acids. Germline loops: CDR1 LGHNA, CDR2 YSLEER. Deletions cut 0 bases from V and 5 bases from J, with 8 bases between. This chain's CDR3 is CASSQDWRDNEQFF. The CDR3 region has the DNA TGCGCCAGCAGCCAAGATTGGCGAGACAATGAGCAGTTCTTC.

This clonotype showed up many times. The chain recombines TRBV6-2 or TRBV6-3 with TRBJ2-1, with D possibly matching TRBD1 (5 bases). Trimming removed 6 bases from V and 5 bases from J, with 17 bases in between. The CDR3 is 15 amino acids. Germline V lookup: CDR1 MNHEY, CDR2 SVGEGT. CDR3: CASSPGQVINNEQFF. CDR3 sequence (DNA): TGTGCCAGCAGCCCCGGACAAGTTATTAACAATGAGCAGTTCTTC.

The rearrangement joins TRBV11-1 to TRBJ2-1, with TRBD2 matching over 7 bases. J gave up 4 bases and V 5 bases, and 11 bases lay outside the gene matches. Germline values: CDR1 SGHAT, CDR2 FQDESV (reference sequence). The CDR3 contains 16 residues. This CDR3 is CASSEREGGGYNEQFF. The DNA for the CDR3 is TGTGCCAGCAGCGAGCGGGAAGGCGGGGGATACAATGAGCAGTTCTTC.